This T cell receptor (beta chain) was documented in a study of monozygotic twins with inflammatory bowel disease. TCRdb re-analyzed the 5' RACE reads; it lists each CDR3 protein once, without DNA. Here the sample table reports 300,000 to 450,000 distinct CDR3 sequences. Per germline, CDR1 MNHEY and CDR2 SVGEGT. This CDR3 region has 15 residues. The sequence came from a human donor with ulcerative colitis or Crohn's disease, or a healthy co-twin of an affected twin (not recorded which). The chain links TRBV6-2 or TRBV6-3 to TRBJ2-2; the D gene TCRdb calls, TRBD2, cannot be checked with no DNA. The sequenced sample was blood. The chain's CDR3 is CASRPDGDYTGELFF.